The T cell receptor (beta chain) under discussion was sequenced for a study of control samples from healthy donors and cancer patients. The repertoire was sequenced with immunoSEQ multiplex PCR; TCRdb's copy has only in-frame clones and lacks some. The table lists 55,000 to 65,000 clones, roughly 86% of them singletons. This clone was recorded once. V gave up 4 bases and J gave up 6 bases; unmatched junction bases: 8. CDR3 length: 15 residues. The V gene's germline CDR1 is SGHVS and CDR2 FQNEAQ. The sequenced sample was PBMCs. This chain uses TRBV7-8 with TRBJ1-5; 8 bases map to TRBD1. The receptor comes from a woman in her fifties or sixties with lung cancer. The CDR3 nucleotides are TGTGCCAGCAGCTACATAACAGGGGGGAGTCAGCCCCAGCATTTT. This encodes CASSYITGGSQPQHF.